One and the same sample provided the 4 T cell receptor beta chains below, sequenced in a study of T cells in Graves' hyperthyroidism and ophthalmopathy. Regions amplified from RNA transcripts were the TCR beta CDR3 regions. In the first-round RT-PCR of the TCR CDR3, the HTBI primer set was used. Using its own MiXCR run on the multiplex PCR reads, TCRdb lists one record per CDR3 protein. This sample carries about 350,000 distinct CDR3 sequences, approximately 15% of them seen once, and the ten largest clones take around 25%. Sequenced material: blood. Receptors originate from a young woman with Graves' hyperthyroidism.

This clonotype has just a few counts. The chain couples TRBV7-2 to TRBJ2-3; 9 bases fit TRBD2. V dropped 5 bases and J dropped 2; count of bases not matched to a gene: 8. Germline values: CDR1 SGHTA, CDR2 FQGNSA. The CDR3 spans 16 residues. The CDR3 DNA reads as TGTGCCAGCAGCCCAGCCGGGACTAGCATCACAGATACGCAGTATTTT. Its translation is CASSPAGTSITDTQYF. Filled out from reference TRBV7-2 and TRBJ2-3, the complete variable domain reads GAGVSQSPSNKVTEKGKDVELRCDPISGHTALYWYRQSLGQGLEFLIYFQGNSAPDKSGLPSDRFSAERTGGSVSTLTIQRTQQEDSAVYLCASSPAGTSITDTQYFGPGTRLTVL.

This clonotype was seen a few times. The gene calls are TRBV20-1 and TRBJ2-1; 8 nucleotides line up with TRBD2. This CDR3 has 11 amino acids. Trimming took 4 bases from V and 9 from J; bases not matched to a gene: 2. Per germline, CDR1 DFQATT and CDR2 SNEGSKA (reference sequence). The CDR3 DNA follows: TGCAGTGCTAAAGCGGGAGCTGAGCAGTTCTTC. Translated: CSAKAGAEQFF.

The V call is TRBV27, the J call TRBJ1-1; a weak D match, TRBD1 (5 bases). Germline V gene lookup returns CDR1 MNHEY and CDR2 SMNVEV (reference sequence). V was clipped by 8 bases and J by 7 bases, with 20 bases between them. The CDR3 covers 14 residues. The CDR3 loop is CASWKQVGKGEAFF. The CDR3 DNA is TGTGCCAGCTGGAAACAGGTGGGAAAAGGTGAAGCTTTCTTT.

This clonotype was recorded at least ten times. The CDR3 region has the DNA TGTGCCAGCAGTGAATTGCGGGAGATAGAGACCCAGTACTTC. Encoded protein: CASSELREIETQYF. This sequence joins TRBV25-1 and TRBJ2-5, with 7 bases that match TRBD2. V was clipped by 1 base and J by 4 bases; unmatched bases: 3. This CDR3 has 14 amino acids. Germline-derived CDR1 and CDR2 are MGHDK and SYGVNS.